Reported below is one T cell receptor beta chain. Its antigen remains unknown. V shed 5 bases and J shed 0 bases, with 7 bases lying between them. In germline, CDR1 is ENHRY, CDR2 SYGVKD. The CDR3 covers 13 residues. This sample was taken from a study of shared clonotypes between healthy human individuals. Study summary: Each donor contributed plates that comprised three CD4 naive, three CD4 memory, two CD8 naive and one CD8 memory.

TCRdb's table, derived via immunoSEQ multiplex PCR, lists solely in-frame clones and lacks some. The sample lists 630,000 or so clones, roughly 98% occurring once. CD8 cells classed as naive were CD45RO-negative and positively selected for CCR7, excluding terminally differentiated effector memory CD45RA+ cells. All donors qualified as healthy HIV-negative adults and had experienced no recent acute infections or vaccinations. Study observations and caveats: Sample collection involved blood only; tissue repertoires are likely different. Across a handful of donors, naive CD4 shared approximately 4.5%, naive CD8 around 3.8%, memory CD4 2% to 2.5%, memory CD8 0.4%.

V usage is TRBV10-3 and J usage is TRBJ2-5; D gene unclear. Sequencing was carried out using naive CD8+ T cells sorted from blood. This clonotype was obtained from a man aged 25 to 40 in good health. CDR3 in DNA: TGTGCCATCAGTCAGACGGACCAAGAGACCCAGTACTTC. Protein: CAISQTDQETQYF.